The 25 T cell receptor beta chains listed next were all sequenced from one sample in a study of early T cells in non-severe SARS-CoV-2 infection. One entry per CDR3 protein results from TCRdb running MiXCR on the 5' RACE reads. Of 75,000 to 90,000 distinct CDR3 sequences listed, 15% are singletons. The material sequenced was whole blood. The source is an adult who was a healthcare worker with PCR-confirmed SARS-CoV-2 infection or an uninfected control (not recorded which).

The chain uses TRBV5-1 and TRBJ2-7; D remains unclear. This CDR3 is 12 amino acids long. The V gene lost 3 bases and the J gene lost 3 bases, with 7 bases spanning the gap. In germline, CDR1 is SGHRS, CDR2 YFSETQ. The CDR3 is CASSSLRYEQYF. CDR3 DNA sequence: TGCGCCAGCAGCTCCCTGCGCTACGAGCAGTACTTC.

This clonotype was counted ten times or more. CDR3 loop: CASSRTSNQETQYF. In nucleotides, the CDR3 is TGTGCCAGCAGCCGGACTAGTAACCAAGAGACCCAGTACTTC. The rearrangement links TRBV11-2 to TRBJ2-5; 7 positions agree with TRBD2. The CDR3 covers 14 residues. Germline CDR1 SGHAT, CDR2 FQNNGV. V was clipped by 5 bases and J by 0 bases; unmatched bases: 3.

This clonotype has only a few counts. This sequence joins TRBV4-1 and TRBJ2-5, with 10 bases fitting TRBD2. V was clipped by 4 bases and J by 1 base; unmatched bases: 9. Germline V CDR1 and CDR2: MGHRA, YSYEKL. This CDR3 has 17 residues. CDR3 bases: TGCGCCAGCAGCCGAACTCCCCTAGCGGGGGCCCAAGAGACCCAGTACTTC. It codes for CASSRTPLAGAQETQYF.

This chain uses TRBV6-1 with TRBJ1-1, with D uncertain. Trimming pared 0 bases from V and 5 bases from J, leaving 10 bases between. CDR3 size: 14 residues. Looked up from germline, CDR1 is MNHNS and CDR2 is SASEGT. CDR3 sequence reads: CASSEALGNTEAFF. The CDR3 region has the DNA TGTGCCAGCAGTGAAGCGCTGGGGAATACTGAAGCTTTCTTT.

For this clonotype: This may be a read error: a much more frequent sequence differs by one nucleotide. The V and J genes are TRBV20-1 and TRBJ2-7; D is ambiguous. The germline V gene encodes CDR1 DFQATT and CDR2 SNEGSKA (reference sequence). This CDR3 is 13 amino acids long. Trimming took off 5 bases at V and 2 bases at J, with 13 bases between the two ends. CDR3 in amino acids: CSASPGYTYEQYF. CDR3 nucleotide sequence: TGCAGTGCTTCCCCGGGTTACACCTACGAGCAGTACTTC.

A few counts support this clonotype. V usage is TRBV2 and J usage is TRBJ2-5; D perhaps matches TRBD1 (6 bases). Germline CDR1 and CDR2: SNHLY and FYNNEI. The CDR3 is 13 residues long. V lost 3 bases to trimming and J lost 5 bases, with 10 bases between them. CDR3 DNA: TGTGCCAGCAGTGAGATTACAGGGGAGACCCAGTACTTC. It is translated as CASSEITGETQYF.

The J gene is TRBJ2-3, the V gene TRBV30; 7 nucleotides line up with TRBD2. The V and J ends lost 5 bases and 2 bases, in that order; junction bases with no gene match: 13. Germline CDR1 is GTSNPN and CDR2 is SVGIG (reference sequence). CDR3 length equals 16 residues. The CDR3 reads CAWDQGGTHPTDTQYF. Written as DNA, the CDR3 is TGTGCCTGGGACCAGGGAGGGACCCATCCCACAGATACGCAGTATTTT.

The V and J genes are TRBV7-2 and TRBJ2-2; 7 positions match TRBD2. Losses at the gene ends were 0 bases for V and 0 bases for J; bases not matched to a gene: 4. The CDR3 sequence is 17 residues long. The V gene's germline CDR1 is SGHTA and CDR2 FQGNSA. The CDR3 reads CASSLAAGPSNTGELFF. The CDR3 DNA follows: TGTGCCAGCAGCTTAGCAGCGGGACCTTCGAACACCGGGGAGCTGTTTTTT.

This clonotype was seen a few times. CDR3 coding DNA: TGCAGTGCTAGAGTGACAGGTTCCACTGAAGCTTTCTTT. It translates to CSARVTGSTEAFF. The chain combines TRBV20-1 with TRBJ1-1; tentative D call: TRBD1 (6 bases). CDR1 and CDR2 (germline): DFQATT, SNEGSKA (reference sequence). CDR3 length equals 13 residues. V was shortened by 1 base and J by 4 bases, with 10 bases between the two germline ends.

The sample holds a few counts of this clonotype. The chain combines TRBV7-6 with TRBJ2-5; D is unclear. CDR1 is SGHVS and CDR2 is FNYEAQ in the germline V gene. The CDR3 is 12 amino acids. V dropped 5 bases and J dropped 5 bases, with 9 bases sitting between them. The CDR3 DNA follows: TGTGCCAGCAGCGCTATGTACGAGACCCAGTACTTC. The encoded protein is CASSAMYETQYF.

The V and J genes are TRBV19 and TRBJ2-7, with 10 bases identical to TRBD2. CDR3 length: 15 amino acids. CDR1 and CDR2 (germline): LNHDA, SQIVND (reference sequence). V shed 5 bases and J 1 base; nucleotides not matched to a gene: 5. DNA of the CDR3: TGTGCCAGTAGTTTGACTAGCGGGCCGTCCTACGAGCAGTACTTC. Translating it yields CASSLTSGPSYEQYF.

This clonotype was detected many times. This chain links TRBV18 with TRBJ2-1; a weak D match, TRBD2 (5 bases). V lost 3 bases to trimming and J lost 9 bases, with 9 bases between them. CDR3 length: 12 amino acids. From germline, CDR1 is KGHSH and CDR2 LQKENI. The CDR3 loop is CASSPVRGEQFF. In nucleotides, the CDR3 is TGTGCCAGCTCACCTGTTCGGGGTGAGCAGTTCTTC.

This clonotype was picked up many times. The rearrangement joins TRBV29-1 to TRBJ2-1; perhaps TRBD1 as D (5 bases). Germline CDR1 SQVTM, CDR2 ANQGSEA. V lost 4 bases and J 2 bases, leaving 9 bases between the germline ends. CDR3 length: 13 amino acids. This CDR3 reads CSVARAPYNEQFF. CDR3 sequence (DNA): TGCAGCGTTGCCAGGGCCCCCTACAATGAGCAGTTCTTC.

The chain joins TRBV20-1 to TRBJ2-1; D possibly matches TRBD1 or TRBD2 (5 bases each). Per the germline V gene, CDR1 is DFQATT and CDR2 is SNEGSKA (reference sequence). The CDR3 contains 14 residues. The V end was cut by 3 bases, the J end by 7 bases, with 16 bases between. The CDR3 DNA is TGCAGTGCTAGTCGCGATGGGACCCGAAATGAGCAGTTCTTC. This gives the protein CSASRDGTRNEQFF.

This clonotype was seen a few times. The V gene is TRBV18, the J gene TRBJ1-2; D unresolved. Deletions cut 4 bases from V and 6 bases from J, with 18 bases between. Germline V gene lookup returns CDR1 KGHSH and CDR2 LQKENI. There are 15 residues in the CDR3. The chain's CDR3 is CASSLIDPPGDGYTF. The CDR3 region has the DNA TGTGCCAGCTCACTGATAGACCCGCCTGGGGATGGCTACACCTTC.

This chain connects TRBV5-1 to TRBJ1-2; D is possibly TRBD1 (6 bases). Germline V lookup: CDR1 SGHRS, CDR2 YFSETQ. This CDR3 region has 13 residues. The V and J ends lost 3 bases and 4 bases respectively, with 10 bases between them. CDR3 loop: CASSSGTPYGYTF. The CDR3 region has the DNA TGCGCCAGCAGCTCCGGGACACCCTATGGCTACACCTTC.

This clonotype was picked up a small number of times. This sequence joins TRBV28 and TRBJ2-1, with 9 bases identical to TRBD2. J was trimmed by 7 bases and V by 6 bases; bases with no gene match: 4. Germline V gene lookup returns CDR1 MDHEN and CDR2 SYDVKM. CDR3 length: 13 amino acids. The DNA for the CDR3 is TGTGCCAGCAGGATTGGACTAGCGAATGAGCAGTTCTTC. Its protein is CASRIGLANEQFF.

The rearrangement joins TRBV28 to TRBJ2-3; 11 positions match TRBD2. In germline, CDR1 is MDHEN, CDR2 SYDVKM. The CDR3 is 18 residues long. With 5 bases clipped from V and 10 bases from J, the junction kept 20 bases outside the gene matches. The CDR3 sequence is CASSSPTSGRRLIEAQYF. The CDR3 DNA reads TGTGCCAGCAGTAGCCCTACTAGCGGGAGACGCCTAATTGAGGCGCAGTATTTT.

In this sample, this clonotype turned up many times. The rearrangement links TRBV2 to TRBJ2-3; the D gene could be TRBD1 or TRBD2 (6 bases each). From germline, CDR1 is SNHLY and CDR2 FYNNEI. CDR3 size: 15 residues. Trimming shortened V by 4 bases and J by 2 bases, and 13 bases separated the two germline ends. The CDR3 DNA is TGTGCCAGCAGTGTGACTAGGGGGTCCACAGATACGCAGTATTTT. Its protein is CASSVTRGSTDTQYF.

This clonotype was observed a few times. The genes are TRBV6-4 and TRBJ2-3, with TRBD2 identical over 13 bases. Germline V gives CDR1 MRHNA, CDR2 SNTAGT. V lost 0 bases to trimming and J lost 4 bases; unmatched junction nucleotides: 1. The CDR3 length is 16 residues. The CDR3 DNA follows: TGTGCCAGCAGTGACTCCGGACTAGCGGGGGCAGATACGCAGTATTTT. Protein product: CASSDSGLAGADTQYF.

This clonotype came up a few times. This CDR3 reads CASGGSPSSYEQYF. The CDR3 DNA is TGCGCCAGCGGTGGGTCCCCAAGCTCCTACGAGCAGTACTTC. The chain combines TRBV5-1 with TRBJ2-7; no definite D call. The CDR3 runs 14 residues. V gave up 7 bases and J gave up 0 bases, with 14 bases separating them. Germline V gene lookup returns CDR1 SGHRS and CDR2 YFSETQ. Full variable domain (rest looked up from reference TRBV5-1 and TRBJ2-7): KAGVTQTPRYLIKTRGQQVTLSCSPISGHRSVSWYQQTPGQGLQFLFEYFSETQRNKGNFPGRFSGRQFSNSRSEMNVSTLELGDSALYLCASGGSPSSYEQYFGPGTRLTVT.

The chain employs TRBV20-1 and TRBJ2-3, with D possibly TRBD2 on 6 matching bases. The CDR3 covers 14 residues. Trimming stripped 6 bases from V and 4 bases from J, with 17 bases between. CDR1 is DFQATT and CDR2 is SNEGSKA in the germline V gene (reference sequence). CDR3 sequence (DNA): TGCAGTGCCCCTCGTCGGGAGCGCGCAGATACGCAGTATTTT. This translates into CSAPRRERADTQYF.

The chain carries TRBV4-1 and TRBJ2-7, with 10 bases lining up with TRBD1. With V trimmed by 0 bases and J by 4 bases, 6 bases remained unmatched. CDR1 is MGHRA and CDR2 is YSYEKL in the germline V gene. The CDR3 runs 16 residues. Here the CDR3 reads CASSQDRTGGQYEQYF. DNA of the CDR3: TGCGCCAGCAGCCAAGATCGGACAGGGGGTCAATACGAGCAGTACTTC.

This clonotype was detected only a few times. The V call is TRBV14, the J call TRBJ1-6; D is undetermined. The CDR3 extends over 14 amino acids. V was cut by 2 bases and J by 9 bases, with 11 bases left in between. The germline V gene encodes CDR1 SGHDN and CDR2 FVKESK. The CDR3 sequence: CASSQLGGISPLHF. CDR3 nucleotides: TGTGCCAGCAGCCAACTCGGAGGAATTTCACCCCTCCACTTT.

This chain joins TRBV3-1 and TRBJ2-4; tentatively, D is TRBD2 (5 bases). V lost 3 bases and J lost 10, with 13 bases in between. The CDR3 is made up of 13 amino acids. Germline lookup yields CDR1 LGHDT and CDR2 YNNKEL (reference sequence). The CDR3, as DNA: TGTGCCAGCAGCCATACCTTTGGGAGAATTCAGTACTTC. Its protein is CASSHTFGRIQYF.